A single sample gave rise to the 24 T cell receptor beta chains below, sequenced in a study of blood T cells in healthy people across ages. The authors ran a second PCR of about 7 to 11 cycles using a sample-barcoded 5' primer and a J-beta primer mix. TCRdb re-derived calls from the 5' RACE reads in MiXCR, one entry per CDR3 protein. The sample records about 580,000 distinct CDR3 sequences, 45% to 55% being singletons. The sequenced material came from blood. Every receptor here comes from an older man in good health.

The table lists this clonotype with a few counts. This rearrangement joins TRBV5-1 to TRBJ1-2; 7 nucleotides line up with TRBD1. The ends lost 1 base at V and 5 bases at J; junction bases unmatched: 8. The length of the CDR3 is 15 residues. Germline V gene sequence: CDR1 SGHRS, CDR2 YFSETQ. The DNA of the CDR3 is TGCGCCAGCAGCTTGAGAGGGGGCCGGGATTATGGCTACACCTTC. This sequence encodes CASSLRGGRDYGYTF. The full variable domain, completed using reference TRBV5-1 and TRBJ1-2, is KAGVTQTPRYLIKTRGQQVTLSCSPISGHRSVSWYQQTPGQGLQFLFEYFSETQRNKGNFPGRFSGRQFSNSRSEMNVSTLELGDSALYLCASSLRGGRDYGYTFGSGTRLTVV.

This CDR3 is CASSQPGLIYNEQYF. The CDR3 coding sequence is TGTGCCAGCAGCCAACCAGGACTAATCTACAATGAGCAGTACTTC. The J gene is TRBJ2-1, the V gene TRBV3-1, with D possibly being TRBD2 (6 bases). The last part of the DNA fits TRBJ2-7 better; the J call may be wrong. Germline loops: CDR1 LGHDT, CDR2 YNNKEL (reference sequence). The CDR3 runs 15 residues.

The CDR3 DNA is TGCAGTGCCTTCGACCTAGCGGGAACAACCTACGAGCAGTACTTC. It yields the protein CSAFDLAGTTYEQYF. This chain connects TRBV20-1 to TRBJ2-7; the match to TRBD2 covers 9 bases. CDR1 DFQATT and CDR2 SNEGSKA come from the germline V gene (reference sequence). V dropped 6 bases and J dropped 2; count of bases not matched to a gene: 11. CDR3 length: 15 amino acids.

Regarding this clonotype: Given a much more abundant clone one base away, this may be a read error. This chain connects TRBV29-1 to TRBJ2-4; D is perhaps TRBD1 or TRBD2 (5 bases each). The assigned J gene may be wrong: the sequence end matches TRBJ2-7 better. From germline, CDR1 is SQVTM and CDR2 ANQGSEA. The CDR3 is 13 residues long. The chain's CDR3 is CSALGWGMYEQYF. The CDR3 region has the DNA TGCAGCGCGCTAGGATGGGGGATGTACGAGCAGTACTTC.

The chain employs TRBV20-1 and TRBJ1-1, with 7 bases fitting TRBD1. The CDR3 spans 13 residues. Germline-derived CDR1 and CDR2 are DFQATT and SNEGSKA (reference sequence). With 4 bases clipped from V and 4 bases from J, the junction kept 6 bases outside the gene matches. The CDR3 sequence: CSATRTGFTEAFF. The CDR3 DNA follows: TGCAGTGCTACCCGGACAGGATTCACTGAAGCTTTCTTT.

The chain recombines TRBV5-1 with TRBJ2-1, with D hard to call. Deletions cut 5 bases from V and 7 bases from J, with 7 bases between. The CDR3 is 11 residues long. Germline loops: CDR1 SGHRS, CDR2 YFSETQ. CDR3: CASRGSNEQFF. CDR3 in DNA: TGCGCCAGCAGGGGATCGAATGAGCAGTTCTTC.

This chain links TRBV28 with TRBJ2-7, with TRBD2 matching 7 bases. This CDR3 is 16 amino acids long. Germline CDR1 MDHEN, CDR2 SYDVKM. V lost 6 bases to trimming and J lost 5 bases; unmatched junction nucleotides: 16. CDR3 DNA sequence: TGTGCCAGCAGCCTACGTGGGGCGGGAGACTCAGACGAGCAGTACTTC. Encoded protein: CASSLRGAGDSDEQYF.

V usage is TRBV12-3 or TRBV12-4 and J usage is TRBJ2-7; 9 positions agree with TRBD1. The CDR3 length is 13 residues. Trimming removed 6 bases from V and 5 bases from J; junction bases left unmatched: 5. CDR3 in DNA: TGTGCCAGCAGGGGACAGGGCCCCCACGAGCAGTACTTC. Residues: CASRGQGPHEQYF.

This clonotype was counted ten times or more. This chain joins TRBV6-6 and TRBJ1-6; D unresolved. This CDR3 has 14 amino acids. The germline V gene has CDR1 MNHNY and CDR2 SVGAGI (reference sequence). V shed 7 bases and J shed 9 bases, with 16 bases lying between them. CDR3 in amino acids: CASTYSSLRSPLHF. DNA of the CDR3: TGTGCCAGCACCTACAGCTCCTTACGTTCACCCCTCCACTTT.

CDR3 residues: CASSSREYSNQPQHF. The CDR3 DNA sequence: TGTGCCAGCAGCTCCAGGGAGTATAGCAATCAGCCCCAGCATTTT. This chain links TRBV7-2 with TRBJ1-5, with D possibly being TRBD1 (5 bases). Germline V gene data show CDR1 as SGHTA and CDR2 as FQGNSA. V was cut by 4 bases and J by 0 bases, with 10 bases left in between. The CDR3 is made up of 15 amino acids.

This clonotype showed up just once. Since a much larger clone is just one base distant, this may be a read error. This chain uses TRBV20-1 with TRBJ1-2; D remains unclear. The CDR3 runs to 13 residues. CDR1 is DFQATT, CDR2 SNEGSKA, per germline (reference sequence). CDR3 protein: CSARGLSNYDYTF. The CDR3 DNA follows: TGCAGTGCTAGGGGCCTTTCTAACTATGACTACACCTTC.

V gene TRBV6-5 combines with J gene TRBJ2-3, with D possibly TRBD1 on 5 matching bases. The V end lost 2 bases, the J end lost 1 base, and 13 bases lay between the germline ends. The CDR3 extends over 16 amino acids. The V gene's germline CDR1 is MNHEY and CDR2 SVGAGI. The chain's CDR3 is CASSYGVGDGTDTQYF. CDR3 nucleotide sequence: TGTGCCAGCAGTTACGGAGTAGGGGATGGCACAGATACGCAGTATTTT.

This clonotype was observed a handful of times. The genes are TRBV7-9 and TRBJ2-7; D is unresolved. The CDR3 contains 13 residues. With 5 bases removed from V and 3 bases from J, the gap between germline ends came to 11 bases. CDR1 and CDR2 (germline): SEHNR, FQNEAQ (reference sequence). The CDR3 DNA follows: TGTGCCAGCAGCATCGACGGTTTCTACGAGCAGTACTTC. Translating gives CASSIDGFYEQYF. The complete variable domain, with remaining parts taken from reference TRBV7-9 and TRBJ2-7, reads DTGVSQNPRHKITKRGQNVTFRCDPISEHNRLYWYRQTLGQGPEFLTYFQNEAQLEKSRLLSDRFSAERPKGSFSTLEIQRTEQGDSAMYLCASSIDGFYEQYFGPGTRLTVT.

This clonotype has at least ten counts. V and J are TRBV7-9 and TRBJ2-3, with 10 nucleotides matching TRBD1. From germline, CDR1 is SEHNR and CDR2 FQNEAQ (reference sequence). This CDR3 comprises 14 residues. V shed 6 bases and J 4 bases; nucleotides not matched to a gene: 4. CDR3 region: CASRRQGAADTQYF. The CDR3 region has the DNA TGTGCCAGCAGGAGACAGGGGGCGGCAGATACGCAGTATTTT.

This CDR3 reads CASSVDGTGDSRTFF. CDR3 DNA: TGTGCCAGCAGCGTGGACGGGACAGGGGATTCGCGAACTTTCTTT. The chain uses TRBV7-9 and TRBJ1-1, with 10 nucleotides matching TRBD1. The J segment lost 12 bases and the V segment lost 5 bases, leaving 15 bases of the junction unmatched. The CDR3 totals 15 residues. Germline V CDR1 and CDR2: SEHNR, FQNEAQ (reference sequence). Based on the CDR3 plus reference TRBV7-9 and TRBJ1-1, the full variable domain is DTGVSQNPRHKITKRGQNVTFRCDPISEHNRLYWYRQTLGQGPEFLTYFQNEAQLEKSRLLSDRFSAERPKGSFSTLEIQRTEQGDSAMYLCASSVDGTGDSRTFFGQGTRLTVV.

V gene TRBV4-3 combines with J gene TRBJ2-1; D not certain. Trimming removed 0 bases at V and 3 bases at J, with 9 bases between. Germline lookup yields CDR1 LGHNA and CDR2 YSLEER. The CDR3 spans 15 residues. CDR3 region: CASSQEMGYYNEQFF. In DNA, the CDR3 is TGCGCCAGCAGCCAAGAAATGGGGTACTACAATGAGCAGTTCTTC.

Turning to this clonotype: Just one base apart from a much larger clone, this may be a read error. The CDR3 coding sequence is TGCAGTGCTAGGGACACCTCTGGGGCCAACGTCCTGACTTTC. Amino acids: CSARDTSGANVLTF. This chain connects TRBV20-1 to TRBJ2-6, with D possibly being TRBD1 (5 bases). Trimming pared 3 bases from V and 0 bases from J, leaving 6 bases between. The CDR3 spans 14 residues. CDR1 and CDR2 (germline): DFQATT, SNEGSKA (reference sequence).

V usage is TRBV29-1 and J usage is TRBJ2-7; possible D gene TRBD1, 6 bases. This CDR3 region has 14 residues. Germline CDR1 SQVTM, CDR2 ANQGSEA. Between the trimmed V and J ends, which lost 3 bases and 4 bases, there was a span of 16 bases. CDR3 nucleotide sequence: TGCAGCGTTGACTCGGGGACATCATCTTACGAGCAGTACTTC. Protein sequence: CSVDSGTSSYEQYF.

This chain links TRBV6-6 with TRBJ2-7, with no clear D. V lost 5 bases and J 3 bases, leaving 17 bases between the germline ends. The germline V gene encodes CDR1 MNHNY and CDR2 SVGAGI (reference sequence). The length of the CDR3 is 15 residues. In nucleotides, the CDR3 is TGTGCCAGCAGTCCTGTCGGTCTCAGAATCTACGAGCAGTACTTC. This translates into CASSPVGLRIYEQYF.

The V and J genes are TRBV5-1 and TRBJ2-3; D may correspond to TRBD1 or TRBD2 (5 bases each). V shed 2 bases and J shed 6 bases, with 19 bases lying between them. Germline loops: CDR1 SGHRS, CDR2 YFSETQ. This CDR3 comprises 16 residues. Here the CDR3 DNA reads TGCGCCAGCAGCTTCGACGGCCGTTTGGGGGTGGATACGCAGTATTTT. It is translated as CASSFDGRLGVDTQYF.

The CDR3 loop is CASSQPNRDGYTF. The CDR3 DNA reads TGCGCCAGCAGCCAACCCAACAGAGATGGCTACACCTTC. The rearrangement uses TRBV4-1 and TRBJ1-2; D is unclear. V lost 2 bases and J lost 6, with 10 bases in between. The germline V gene encodes CDR1 MGHRA and CDR2 YSYEKL. This CDR3 spans 13 amino acids.

A few counts support this clonotype. This chain links TRBV9 with TRBJ2-1; TRBD1 or TRBD2 may be the D gene (5 bases each). Germline-derived CDR1 and CDR2 are SGDLS and YYNGEE. The CDR3 has 16 residues. Between the trimmed V and J ends, which lost 4 bases and 4 bases, there was a span of 18 bases. CDR3 DNA: TGTGCCAGCAGCTTTACCGGGGCCCCCCTTTACAATGAGCAGTTCTTC. Its translation: CASSFTGAPLYNEQFF.

The chain couples TRBV20-1 to TRBJ1-1, with 7 positions matching TRBD1. V lost 0 bases to trimming and J lost 1 base; unmatched junction nucleotides: 5. This CDR3 spans 15 amino acids. The germline V gene has CDR1 DFQATT and CDR2 SNEGSKA (reference sequence). The CDR3 here is CSARDPDRPNTEAFF. CDR3 in DNA: TGCAGTGCTAGAGATCCGGACAGGCCGAACACTGAAGCTTTCTTT.

This clonotype was seen more than once but under ten times. The J gene is TRBJ2-1, the V gene TRBV7-2; perhaps TRBD2 as D (6 bases). V lost 3 bases, J lost 4 bases, and 10 bases lay in between. Germline CDR1 reads SGHTA; CDR2 reads FQGNSA. The CDR3 has 14 amino acids. The CDR3 DNA follows: TGTGCCAGCAGCTTTAGCGGTGGGTACAATGAGCAGTTCTTC. Translated, it gives CASSFSGGYNEQFF. Supplemented by reference TRBV7-2 and TRBJ2-1, the full variable domain reads GAGVSQSPSNKVTEKGKDVELRCDPISGHTALYWYRQSLGQGLEFLIYFQGNSAPDKSGLPSDRFSAERTGGSVSTLTIQRTQQEDSAVYLCASSFSGGYNEQFFGPGTRLTVL.